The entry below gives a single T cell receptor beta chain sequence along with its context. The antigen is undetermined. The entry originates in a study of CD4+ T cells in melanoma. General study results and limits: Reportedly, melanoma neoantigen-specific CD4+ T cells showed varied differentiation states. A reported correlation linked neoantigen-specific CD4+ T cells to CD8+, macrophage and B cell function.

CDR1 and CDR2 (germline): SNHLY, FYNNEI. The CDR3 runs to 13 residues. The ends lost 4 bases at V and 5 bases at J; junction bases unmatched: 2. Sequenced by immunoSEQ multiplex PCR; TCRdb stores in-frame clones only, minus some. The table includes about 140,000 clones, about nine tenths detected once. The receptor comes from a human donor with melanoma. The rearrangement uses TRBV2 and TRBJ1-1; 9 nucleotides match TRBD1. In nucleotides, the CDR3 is TGTGCCAGCAGTGGGGACAGGGAGACTGAAGCTTTCTTT. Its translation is CASSGDRETEAFF.